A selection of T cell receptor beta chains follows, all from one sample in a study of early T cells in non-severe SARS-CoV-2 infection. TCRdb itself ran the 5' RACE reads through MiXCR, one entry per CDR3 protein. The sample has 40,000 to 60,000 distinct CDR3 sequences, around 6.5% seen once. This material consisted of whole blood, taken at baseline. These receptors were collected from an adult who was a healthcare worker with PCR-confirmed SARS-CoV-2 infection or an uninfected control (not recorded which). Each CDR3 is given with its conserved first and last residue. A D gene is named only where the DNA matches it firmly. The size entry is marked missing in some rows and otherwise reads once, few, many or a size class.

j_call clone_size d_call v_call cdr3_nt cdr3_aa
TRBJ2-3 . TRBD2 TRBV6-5 TGTGCCAGCAGCCCGGGACTAGCCACAGATACGCAGTATTTT CASSPGLATDTQYF
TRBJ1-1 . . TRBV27 TGTGCCAGCAGTAAAACAGGGTCTGAAGCTTTCTTT CASSKTGSEAFF
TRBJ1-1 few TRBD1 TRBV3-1 TGTGCCAGCAGCCAAGGCAGGCCAGGGGGCCGGGGCACTGAAGCTTTCTTT CASSQGRPGGRGTEAFF
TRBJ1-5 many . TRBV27 TGTGCCAGCAGTTTCTCCAGGGCTAGCAATCAGCCCCAGCATTTT CASSFSRASNQPQHF
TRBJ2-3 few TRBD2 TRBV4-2 TGTGCCAGCAGCCAAGAAGGCCTTCTTACTAGCGGGACCACAGATACGCAGTATTTT CASSQEGLLTSGTTDTQYF
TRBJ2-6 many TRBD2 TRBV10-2 TGCGCCAGCAGTGAGCTCCCGGGGGGGACTGGGGCCAACGTCCTGACTTTC CASSELPGGTGANVLTF
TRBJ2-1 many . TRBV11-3 TGTGCCAGCAGCTTGGGTAGCGGTCCTACGAAGTTCTTC CASSLGSGPTKFF
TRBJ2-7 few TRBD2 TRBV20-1 TGCAGTGCTACCCGTCCCCTTAGCGGGCCCCGTCTGTACGTTTCCTACGAGCAGTACTTC CSATRPLSGPRLYVSYEQYF
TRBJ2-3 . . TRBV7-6 TGTGCCAGCAGCCCTTACCTCGACAACAGGGGGGGGACAGATACGCAGTATTTT CASSPYLDNRGGTDTQYF
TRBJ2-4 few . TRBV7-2 TGTGCCAGCAGCTTGAGTAGCGTTCCAGGCCGAAAAAACATTCAGTACTTC CASSLSSVPGRKNIQYF
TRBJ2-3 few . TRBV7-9 TGTGCCAGCAGCTCCCATGTCAGGGTAACAGATACGCAGTATTTT CASSSHVRVTDTQYF
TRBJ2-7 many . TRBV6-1 TGTGCCAGCAGTGAAGTTGTGGCTGGGATGAGCGAGCAGTACTTC CASSEVVAGMSEQYF
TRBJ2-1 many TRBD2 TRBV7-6 TGTGCCAGCAGCTTGTTGCCGGGACTAGCGGGAGGACACCCTAATGAGCAGTTCTTC CASSLLPGLAGGHPNEQFF
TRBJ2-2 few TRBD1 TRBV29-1 TGCAGCGCTGGGCCCGGGACAGGGATCGACACCGGGGAGCTGTTTTTT CSAGPGTGIDTGELFF
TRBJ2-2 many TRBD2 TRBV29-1 TGCAGCGCGCGGGTTGGTAGCGGGAGTATGGCCGGGGAGCTGTTTTTT CSARVGSGSMAGELFF
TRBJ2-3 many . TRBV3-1 TGTGCCAGCAGCCGACAGGTTCGAGATACGCAGTATTTT CASSRQVRDTQYF
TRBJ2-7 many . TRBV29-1 TGCAGCCACCTTGGGCGGGACCCCTACGAGCAGTACTTC CSHLGRDPYEQYF
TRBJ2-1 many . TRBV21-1 TGTGCCGGGTTAGCGGGCGACAATGAGCAGTTCTTC CAGLAGDNEQFF
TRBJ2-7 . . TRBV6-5 TGTGCCAGCAGTCCAACCCACCGATTTGGCGAGCAGTACTTC CASSPTHRFGEQYF
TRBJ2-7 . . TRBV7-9 TGTGCCAGCAGTCGAGGGAGTACGTACGAGCAGTACTTC CASSRGSTYEQYF
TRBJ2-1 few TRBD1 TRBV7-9 TGTGCCAGCAGTGGAGACAGGGGGCCCACTGAGCAGTTCTTC CASSGDRGPTEQFF
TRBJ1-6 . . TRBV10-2 TGCGCCAGCACCAGGGACGGAAATTCACCCCTCCACTTT CASTRDGNSPLHF
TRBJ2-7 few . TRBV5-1 TGCGCCAGCAGCTTGAGAGGGGGAAGCTCCTACGAGCAGTACTTC CASSLRGGSSYEQYF
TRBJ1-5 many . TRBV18 TGTGCCAGCTCACCACCGTGGCAGGGCTCGGGTCAGCCCCAGCATTTT CASSPPWQGSGQPQHF
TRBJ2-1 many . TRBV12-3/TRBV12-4 TGTGCCAGCAGTGCCTCCGGGACTCCACTCTACAATGAGCAGTTCTTC CASSASGTPLYNEQFF
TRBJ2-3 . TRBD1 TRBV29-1 TGCAGCGTTGATCAGGGGGTGGATACGCAGTATTTT CSVDQGVDTQYF
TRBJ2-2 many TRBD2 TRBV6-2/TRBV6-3 TGTGCCAGCAGTTACTCGGCTAGCGGCTACACCGGGGAGCTGTTTTTT CASSYSASGYTGELFF
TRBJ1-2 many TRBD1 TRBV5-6 TGTGCCAGCAGCCGGGGTCCAGGGGGCAACGGCTACACCTTC CASSRGPGGNGYTF
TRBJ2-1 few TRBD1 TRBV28 TGTGCCAGCAGTTTATCGACAGGGTTTGACAATGAGCAGTTCTTC CASSLSTGFDNEQFF
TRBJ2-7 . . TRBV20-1 TGCAGTGCCGTCTCTCCTACCGGGCACGAGCAGTACTTC CSAVSPTGHEQYF
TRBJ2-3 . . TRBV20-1 TGCAGTGCTCTACCGGGTCTTCTCGTAGATACGCAGTATTTT CSALPGLLVDTQYF
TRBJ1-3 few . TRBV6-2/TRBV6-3 TGTGCCAGCAAGACCCCACGGAGCTCTGGAAACACCATATATTTT CASKTPRSSGNTIYF
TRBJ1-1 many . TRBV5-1 TGCGCCAGCAGCTCTCTAGTCCTCGCGGAAACTGAAGCTTTCTTT CASSSLVLAETEAFF
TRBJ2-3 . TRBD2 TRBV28 TGTGCCAGCAGTTTATTAGCGGCTAGCGGGAGAGGTACGCAGTATTTT CASSLLAASGRGTQYF
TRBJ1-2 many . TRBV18 TGTGCCAGCTCGCCCGAGGCAGACTATGGCTACACCTTC CASSPEADYGYTF
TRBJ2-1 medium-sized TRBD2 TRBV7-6 TGTGCCAGCAGCTCGGGGGCTAGCGGGCTTTACAATGAGCAGTTCTTC CASSSGASGLYNEQFF
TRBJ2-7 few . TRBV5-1 TGCGCCAGCAGCCGTCTCCCCACCCCCTACGAGCAGTACTTC CASSRLPTPYEQYF
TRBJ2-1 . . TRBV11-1 TGTGCCAGCAGCGTAAGGGGGGGCTCCTACAATGAGCAGTTCTTC CASSVRGGSYNEQFF
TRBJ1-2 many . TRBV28 TGTGCCAGCACGGGGGATCGGTTTGGCTACACCTTC CASTGDRFGYTF
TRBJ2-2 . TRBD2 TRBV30 TGTGCCTGGAGTTCCGGGAGGGCGCGGACCGGGGAGCTGTTTTTT CAWSSGRARTGELFF
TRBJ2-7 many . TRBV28 TGTGCCAGCAGGCGTATAAACAGGGGAGGCGAGCAGTACTTC CASRRINRGGEQYF
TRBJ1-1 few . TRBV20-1 TGCAGTGCTAGACGCGGAGGGAACACTGAAGCTTTCTTT CSARRGGNTEAFF
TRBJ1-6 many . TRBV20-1 TGCAGTGCTAAAGGGCTTGGGTCACCCCTCCACTTT CSAKGLGSPLHF
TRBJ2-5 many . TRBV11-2 TGTGCCAGCCGCTCCGTCGGGCCCCAGTACTTC CASRSVGPQYF
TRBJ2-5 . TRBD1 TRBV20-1 TGCAGTGCTAGCCGGGACAGTGCGACTAAAGAGACCCAGTACTTC CSASRDSATKETQYF
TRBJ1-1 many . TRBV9 TGTGCCAGCAGCGTAGGACTTCACACTGAAGCTTTCTTT CASSVGLHTEAFF